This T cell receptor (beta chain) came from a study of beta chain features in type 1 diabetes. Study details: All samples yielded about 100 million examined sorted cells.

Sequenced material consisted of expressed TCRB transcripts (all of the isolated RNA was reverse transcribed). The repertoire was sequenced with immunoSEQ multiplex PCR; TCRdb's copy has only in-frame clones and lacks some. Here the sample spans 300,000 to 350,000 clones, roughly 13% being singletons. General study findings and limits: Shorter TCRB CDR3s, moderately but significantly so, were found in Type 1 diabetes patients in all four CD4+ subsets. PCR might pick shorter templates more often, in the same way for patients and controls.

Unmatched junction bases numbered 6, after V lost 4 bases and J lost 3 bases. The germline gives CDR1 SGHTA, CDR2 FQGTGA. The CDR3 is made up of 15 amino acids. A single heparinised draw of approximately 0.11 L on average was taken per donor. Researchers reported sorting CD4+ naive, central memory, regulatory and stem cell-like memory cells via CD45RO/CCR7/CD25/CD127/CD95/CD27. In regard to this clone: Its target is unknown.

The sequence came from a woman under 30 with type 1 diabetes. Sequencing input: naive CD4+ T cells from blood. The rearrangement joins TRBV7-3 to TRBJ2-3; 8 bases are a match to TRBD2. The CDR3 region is CASSSMSGSTDTQYF. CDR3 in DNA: TGTGCCAGCAGCTCCATGAGCGGGAGTACAGATACGCAGTATTTT.